This T cell receptor beta chain was found in a study of memory CD4+ T cells and cytomegalovirus serostatus. Study-wide results and limits: A US-trained random forest predicted CMV serostatus with median AUC around 0.91. Of 150 to 200 reported CMV TCRbeta sequences, around 63 were found in memory CD4+ repertoires.

Concerning this clone itself: Its specificity is unknown.

Authors' processing steps: After removing out-of-frame reads, 2.3 million or so distinct TCRbeta sequences remained. Produced via immunoSEQ multiplex PCR; TCRdb's table is partial and in-frame only. V and J calls and clone size follow that table, whereas D and trimming were derived from the DNA. In the table there are tens of thousands of clones, around three quarters of which are singletons. The sort gate was single viable CD3+CD4+CD8-CD45RO+ cells for memory CD4+ T cells. After thawing, CD4+ T cells were positively selected. This CDR3 region has 15 residues. Germline V gene data show CDR1 as MNHEY and CDR2 as SVGAGI. The trim removed 2 bases at V and 1 base at J, leaving 4 bases unmatched.

The sample was memory CD4+ T cells from blood. The chain links TRBV6-5 to TRBJ2-5, with TRBD2 matching over 7 bases. This receptor was taken from an adult in good health and CMV-seronegative. CDR3: CASSYSASGQETQYF. CDR3 in DNA: TGTGCCAGCAGTTACAGCGCTAGCGGCCAAGAGACCCAGTACTTC.